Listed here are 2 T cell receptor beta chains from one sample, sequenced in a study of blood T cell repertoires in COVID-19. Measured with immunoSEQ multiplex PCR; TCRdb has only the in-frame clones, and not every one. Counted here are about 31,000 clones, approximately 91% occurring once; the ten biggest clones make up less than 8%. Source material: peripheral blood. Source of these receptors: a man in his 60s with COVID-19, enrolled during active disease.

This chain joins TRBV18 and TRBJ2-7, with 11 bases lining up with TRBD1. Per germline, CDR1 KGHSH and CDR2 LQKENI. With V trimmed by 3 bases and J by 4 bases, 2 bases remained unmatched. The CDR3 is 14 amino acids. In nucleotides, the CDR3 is TGTGCCAGCTCACCGGGACAGGGGGAATACGAGCAGTACTTC. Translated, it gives CASSPGQGEYEQYF.

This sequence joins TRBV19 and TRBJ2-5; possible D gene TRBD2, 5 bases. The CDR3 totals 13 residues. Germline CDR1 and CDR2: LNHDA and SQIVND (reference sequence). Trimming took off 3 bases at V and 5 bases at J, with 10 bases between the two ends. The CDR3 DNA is TGTGCCAGTAGTATTGAGGGTCGGGAGACCCAGTACTTC. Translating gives CASSIEGRETQYF. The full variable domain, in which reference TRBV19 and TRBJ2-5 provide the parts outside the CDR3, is DGGITQSPKYLFRKEGQNVTLSCEQNLNHDAMYWYRQDPGQGLRLIYYSQIVNDFQKGDIAEGYSVSREKKESFPLTVTSAQKNPTAFYLCASSIEGRETQYFGPGTRLLVL.